These 16 T cell receptor beta chains were all obtained from the same sample, sequenced in a study of blood T cells in healthy people across ages (dated by TCRdb to between 2015 and 2016). Library creation used 5' RACE. TCRdb lists the instrument as Illumina HiSeq 2500. A second roughly 6 to 12 cycle PCR used a sample-barcoded 5' primer and a J-beta primer mix. TCRdb applied fastp at Q25 and MiXCR to the public reads, then kept only in-frame beta chains. CDR3 protein duplicates are merged, each entry listing the most common genes and DNA. This sample is represented by 1.5 million or so distinct CDR3 sequences; about 45% of them were singletons. The top ten hold less than 5% of the sample. The sample consisted of blood. The receptors were gathered from a woman aged 18-29 years in good health.

The chain couples TRBV5-1 to TRBJ1-1; the D is unclear. Germline CDR1 SGHRS, CDR2 YFSETQ. The V gene lost 3 bases and the J gene lost 1 base, with 13 bases spanning the gap. The CDR3 is made up of 15 amino acids. Here the CDR3 reads CASSYAANPNTEAFF. Here the CDR3 DNA reads TGCGCCAGCAGCTACGCAGCGAATCCGAACACTGAAGCTTTCTTT. The variable domain in full, with the rest retrieved from reference TRBV5-1 and TRBJ1-1, is KAGVTQTPRYLIKTRGQQVTLSCSPISGHRSVSWYQQTPGQGLQFLFEYFSETQRNKGNFPGRFSGRQFSNSRSEMNVSTLELGDSALYLCASSYAANPNTEAFFGQGTRLTVV.

The chain uses TRBV12-5 and TRBJ2-7, with 13 bases fitting TRBD2. The CDR3 contains 18 residues. V gave up 6 bases and J gave up 2 bases; unmatched junction bases: 13. The germline gives CDR1 LGHNT, CDR2 FRNRAP. The CDR3: CASGIRLAGGRFTYEQYF. As DNA, the CDR3 is TGTGCTAGTGGAATCAGACTAGCGGGGGGCCGATTCACCTACGAGCAGTACTTC. Full variable domain (remainder filled in from reference TRBV12-5 and TRBJ2-7): DARVTQTPRHKVTEMGQEVTMRCQPILGHNTVFWYRQTMMQGLELLAYFRNRAPLDDSGMPKDRFSAEMPDATLATLKIQPSEPRDSAVYFCASGIRLAGGRFTYEQYFGPGTRLTVT.

This clonotype has more than one count but fewer than ten. The chain joins TRBV6-6 to TRBJ2-1; TRBD1 matches at 9 bases. The CDR3 sequence is 16 residues long. V gave up 2 bases and J gave up 7 bases; unmatched junction bases: 9. CDR1 and CDR2 from the germline V gene are MNHNY and SVGAGI (reference sequence). Written as DNA, the CDR3 is TGTGCCAGCAGTTACGGGGGGGACAGGGTATGGAATGAGCAGTTCTTC. Its translation: CASSYGGDRVWNEQFF.

This chain joins TRBV2 and TRBJ2-5; the D call may be TRBD1 or TRBD2 (6 bases each). The last part of the DNA fits TRBJ2-7 better; the J call may be wrong. The CDR3 covers 16 residues. Germline V gene data show CDR1 as SNHLY and CDR2 as FYNNEI. CDR3 region: CASRWVGGGRQDEQYF. CDR3 DNA: TGTGCCAGCAGATGGGTGGGTGGGGGGCGGCAGGACGAGCAGTACTTC.

The chain links TRBV7-9 to TRBJ2-3, with TRBD2 identical over 7 bases. Germline V lookup: CDR1 SEHNR, CDR2 FQNEAQ (reference sequence). V lost 5 bases, J lost 2 bases, and 10 bases stayed unmatched. The CDR3 contains 16 residues. The CDR3 nucleotides read TGTGCCAGCAGCGCAACTGGCGGGAGCTCCACAGATACGCAGTATTTT. Translation gives CASSATGGSSTDTQYF. The full variable domain, with the rest looked up from reference TRBV7-9 and TRBJ2-3, is DTGVSQNPRHKITKRGQNVTFRCDPISEHNRLYWYRQTLGQGPEFLTYFQNEAQLEKSRLLSDRFSAERPKGSFSTLEIQRTEQGDSAMYLCASSATGGSSTDTQYFGPGTRLTVL.

This rearrangement joins TRBV9 to TRBJ2-1; weak D call: TRBD2 (6 bases). The CDR3 has 15 amino acids. V lost 2 bases and J lost 2, with 11 bases in between. From germline, CDR1 is SGDLS and CDR2 YYNGEE. Written as DNA, the CDR3 is TGTGCCAGCAGCGTTCGGGAGAGCCCCTACAATGAGCAGTTCTTC. It encodes CASSVRESPYNEQFF.

This clonotype was seen a handful of times. The chain is built from TRBV6-6 and TRBJ2-1; no clear D gene. Germline V lookup: CDR1 MNHNY, CDR2 SVGAGI (reference sequence). The CDR3 extends over 12 amino acids. The V gene lost 6 bases and the J gene lost 8 bases, with 11 bases spanning the gap. CDR3 protein: CASSLGNYEQFF. The CDR3 DNA is TGTGCCAGCAGCTTAGGGAATTATGAGCAGTTCTTC.

The chain is built from TRBV6-2 or TRBV6-3 and TRBJ1-1; TRBD1 aligns across 7 bases. Trimming took 7 bases from V and 1 from J; bases not matched to a gene: 9. The CDR3 runs to 15 residues. Germline V gene data show CDR1 as MNHEY and CDR2 as SVGEGT. As DNA, the CDR3 is TGTGCCAGCAATTGGCAGGGGGTTGCGAACACTGAAGCTTTCTTT. Translation gives CASNWQGVANTEAFF.

This chain uses TRBV7-2 with TRBJ2-1, with TRBD2 matching 12 bases. The end of the DNA fits TRBJ2-7 better, so the J call may be wrong. This CDR3 contains 15 residues. Germline V gene data show CDR1 as SGHTA and CDR2 as FQGNSA. For the CDR3, the DNA is TGTGCCAGCAGCTTCCGGACTAGCGGGAACAATGAGCAGTACTTC. Protein product: CASSFRTSGNNEQYF.

For the CDR3, the DNA is TGTGCCAGCAGTATCCGACAGGGTAGGTCCTACGAGCAGTACTTC. Translating it yields CASSIRQGRSYEQYF. The genes are TRBV27 and TRBJ2-7, with 7 bases matching TRBD1. J was trimmed by 1 base and V by 5 bases; bases with no gene match: 8. This CDR3 spans 15 amino acids. Germline V CDR1 and CDR2: MNHEY, SMNVEV (reference sequence).

This clonotype has only one observation. The CDR3 DNA is TGTGCCAGCAGCGTGGGGGGAGGAAGCACTGAAGCTTTCTTT. Encoded protein: CASSVGGGSTEAFF. V and J are TRBV9 and TRBJ1-1; a possible D gene is TRBD1 (5 bases). Trimming shortened V by 2 bases and J by 4 bases, and 12 bases separated the two germline ends. Germline CDR1 SGDLS, CDR2 YYNGEE. The CDR3 has 14 residues.

This clonotype has a handful of counts. The chain recombines TRBV7-8 with TRBJ2-3; D might be TRBD2 (6 bases). CDR1 is SGHVS and CDR2 is FQNEAQ in the germline V gene. Trimming stripped 1 base from V and 5 bases from J, with 19 bases between. The CDR3 sequence is 17 residues long. The CDR3 sequence: CASSLELLASEEDTQYF. The CDR3 DNA reads TGTGCCAGCAGCTTAGAATTACTAGCTAGTGAAGAAGATACGCAGTATTTT.

The genes are TRBV12-5 and TRBJ2-3; TRBD1 matches 9 bases. V lost 6 bases to trimming and J lost 2 bases; unmatched junction nucleotides: 6. The germline V gene encodes CDR1 LGHNT and CDR2 FRNRAP. The CDR3 has 15 amino acids. DNA of the CDR3: TGTGCTAGTGGCTGTGGGACAGGGTTCACAGATACGCAGTATTTT. Its translation: CASGCGTGFTDTQYF.

This clonotype was seen only a few times. Written as DNA, the CDR3 is TGTGGCTCCTTGGAGACACGCCTTGGAGAGCAGTACTTC. It yields the protein CGSLETRLGEQYF. The genes are TRBV2 and TRBJ2-7; D unresolved. CDR1 is SNHLY, CDR2 FYNNEI, per germline. CDR3 length: 13 residues.

The chain links TRBV4-1 to TRBJ2-5, with 8 positions matching TRBD1. The CDR3 is made up of 15 amino acids. The germline V gene encodes CDR1 MGHRA and CDR2 YSYEKL. Trimming at V came to 0 bases and at J to 6 bases, leaving 6 bases not matched to a gene. CDR3 in amino acids: CASSQDTGRGQTQYF. As DNA, the CDR3 is TGCGCCAGCAGCCAAGATACGGGCAGGGGGCAGACCCAGTACTTC.

This clonotype has a handful of counts. The chain carries TRBV20-1 and TRBJ1-2; maybe TRBD1 (6 bases). This CDR3 is built from 16 residues. Trimming shortened V by 2 bases and J by 6 bases, and 22 bases separated the two germline ends. Per germline, CDR1 DFQATT and CDR2 SNEGSKA (reference sequence). The CDR3, as DNA: TGCAGTGCTAGAAGAGGGGGGACGGGGCGAAATAATGGCTACACCTTC. Translated, it gives CSARRGGTGRNNGYTF.